Listed here is a single T cell receptor (beta chain). Its antigen is still unknown. Prepared libraries of TCR beta cDNA carried unique molecular identifiers. Out of roughly 0.95 to 10 million T cells, a few hundred thousand cDNA molecules were generated. TCRdb passed the PCR reads through MiXCR, listing each CDR3 protein once. The sample lists about 800,000 distinct CDR3 sequences, less than 35% occurring once. These data belong to a study of post-analysis software for immune sequencing data. Study results and caveats: Roughly five TRBV segments were more frequent in patients than controls; TRBV5-6, TRBV5-1 and TRBV20-1 belonged to this group. Compared with controls, patients showed significantly lower normalized Chao1 diversity.

This CDR3 comprises 12 residues. Per the germline V gene, CDR1 is MDHEN and CDR2 is SYDVKM. V was pared by 8 bases and J by 3 bases, with 5 bases between. The V gene is TRBV28, the J gene TRBJ1-6; D remains unclear. The sequence was collected from a girl aged 5-17 years with multiple sclerosis. Material for sequencing was blood. The DNA of the CDR3 is TGTGCCAGCCGGGGCTATAATTCACCCCTCCACTTT. As protein: CASRGYNSPLHF.